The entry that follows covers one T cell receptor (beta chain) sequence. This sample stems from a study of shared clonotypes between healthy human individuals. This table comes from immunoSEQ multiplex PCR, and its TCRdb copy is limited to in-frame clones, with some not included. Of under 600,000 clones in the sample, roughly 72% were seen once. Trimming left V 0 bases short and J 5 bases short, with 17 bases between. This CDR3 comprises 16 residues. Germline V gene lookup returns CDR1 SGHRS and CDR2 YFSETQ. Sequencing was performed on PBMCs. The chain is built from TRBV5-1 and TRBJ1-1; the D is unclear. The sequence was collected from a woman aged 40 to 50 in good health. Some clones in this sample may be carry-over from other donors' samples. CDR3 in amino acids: CASSLVDSQGETEAFF. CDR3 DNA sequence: TGCGCCAGCAGCTTGGTGGATTCTCAAGGCGAAACTGAAGCTTTCTTT.